The entry that follows covers one T cell receptor beta chain sequence. Its antigen is not yet known. No base quality values were provided; no much bigger clone lies one nucleotide off. Collaborating institutions collected whole blood in K2EDTA tubes following their own protocols. Collaborator samples were shipped for TCRbeta analysis as frozen whole blood, isolated PBMCs, or DNA extracted from either sample type. This specimen belongs to a study of blood T cell repertoires in COVID-19 (TCRdb year 2020). Study-wide context: Collaborator samples came from the United States, Italy and Spain and covered acute and convalescent phases of COVID-19. The prospective study material was composed of cDNA or gDNA derived from T cells, B-cell-depleted T cells, or PBMCs. A freely available public database, intended as a resource for researchers studying the immune response to SARS-CoV-2, is where the repertoires were released. Nearly every sample came with metadata listing a de-identified subject ID, COVID-19 status, age in years and sex. The samples were drawn from the first 160 participants of the ongoing ImmuneRACE study and from 950 to 1,500 subjects provided by 6 global collaborators. Subjects who had been exposed to COVID-19, were actively infected with it, or had recovered from it provided the deeply sampled blood TCRbeta repertoires that made up the dataset. Where available, HLA class I and class II types were obtained from metadata supplied by the sample provider rather than from assay-based typing.

The CDR3 runs 14 amino acids, cysteine and phenylalanine included. The retained sequence is limited to the CDR3, 42 bases, with the frame set at the first base. V drops 7 bases and J drops 4 bases, leaving 13 bases in between. From a lookup of the germline V gene, CDR1 and CDR2 are SNHLY and FYNNEI. Points the paper makes about the study in general: The quantity of clinical and demographic metadata differed by source and by participant and was supplied without curation.

The immunoSEQ Assay, a bias-controlled multiplex PCR, was used to amplify TCRbeta CDR3 regions from genomic DNA. The published analysis was carried out like this. Within the assay, amplification of reference gene primers was used to estimate how many nucleated cells each sample contained. To quantify the absolute abundance of each unique TCRbeta CDR3 rearrangement, sequence reads were collapsed and filtered. For each sample, productive Simpson clonality was calculated by taking the square root of Simpson's diversity index across productive rearrangements. Entries here come from immuneACCESS through TCRdb and include only in-frame sequences with V and J called. Some clones fail to appear in such tables; in the studies checked, an unresolved V gene covers under half of the shortfall, and the cause of the remainder is unknown. The DNA gave D and trimming, while V, J and clone size come from that table. Counted in this sample were about 160,000 clones; around 74% of them appeared once. The ten largest account for roughly 3.1% of the sample.

Here the chain combines TRBV2 and TRBJ2-2, with TRBD1 perhaps the D gene, on 7 matching bases. The source material was peripheral blood. This TCR was sampled from a man aged 70-80 years with acute or convalescent COVID-19. The CDR3 has the sequence CASKGQGGTGELFF. At the DNA level, the sequence is TGTGCCAGCAAGGGCCAGGGGGGCACCGGGGAGCTGTTTTTT.